A selection of T cell receptor beta chains follows, all from one sample in a study of cytomegalovirus exposure and HLA in healthy donors. The repertoire was sequenced with immunoSEQ multiplex PCR; TCRdb's copy has only in-frame clones and lacks some. The sample includes roughly 92,000 clones, 80% of them seen just once. The sequencing input was PBMCs. Receptors originate from a man aged 50 or older in good health and CMV-seropositive. Each CDR3 is given with its conserved first and last residue. Each record gives: clone size, V gene, D gene, J gene, CDR3 DNA, CDR3 protein. D genes are given only for firm matches. Only some rows state a clone size, as once, few, many or a class for expanded clones.

clone size: -
V gene: TRBV6-6
D gene: TRBD1
J gene: TRBJ2-1
CDR3 DNA: TGTGCCAGCAGCCGACGACAGGGGGCGAACAATGAGCAGTTCTTC
CDR3 protein: CASSRRQGANNEQFF

clone size: -
V gene: TRBV4-2
D gene: -
J gene: TRBJ2-2
CDR3 DNA: TGTGCCAGCAGCCAGGCCGCGTCCCTCGGGAAAGGCGGGGAGCTGTTTTTT
CDR3 protein: CASSQAASLGKGGELFF

clone size: -
V gene: TRBV30
D gene: TRBD2
J gene: TRBJ2-7
CDR3 DNA: TGTGCCTGGAGTCCGGGACTAGCGGGACTGGGCGAGCAGTACTTC
CDR3 protein: CAWSPGLAGLGEQYF

clone size: once
V gene: TRBV5-1
D gene: -
J gene: TRBJ2-5
CDR3 DNA: TGCGCCAGCAGCTTATTAACAGCGGCCCCAAAAGAGACCCAGTACTTC
CDR3 protein: CASSLLTAAPKETQYF

clone size: few
V gene: TRBV7-8
D gene: -
J gene: TRBJ1-3
CDR3 DNA: TGTGCCAGCAGCTTAGGCCAAGTTGGGCATCTAAGCTCTGGAAACACCATATATTTT
CDR3 protein: CASSLGQVGHLSSGNTIYF

clone size: -
V gene: TRBV18
D gene: -
J gene: TRBJ2-5
CDR3 DNA: TGTGCCAGCTCACGGGGAGGCGAGACCCAGTACTTC
CDR3 protein: CASSRGGETQYF

clone size: -
V gene: TRBV4-1
D gene: -
J gene: TRBJ2-7
CDR3 DNA: TGCGCCAGCAGCCTCGGACATCTAACCTACGAGCAGTACTTC
CDR3 protein: CASSLGHLTYEQYF

clone size: -
V gene: TRBV7-2
D gene: -
J gene: TRBJ1-3
CDR3 DNA: TGTGCCAGCAGCAGAGACAGCTCTGGAAACACCATATATTTT
CDR3 protein: CASSRDSSGNTIYF

clone size: -
V gene: TRBV5-4
D gene: -
J gene: TRBJ1-5
CDR3 DNA: TGTGCCAGCAGCCAAGCCCCTTCCGGGGAGGCAGGACCTCAGCCCCAGCATTTT
CDR3 protein: CASSQAPSGEAGPQPQHF

clone size: -
V gene: TRBV14
D gene: TRBD2
J gene: TRBJ2-7
CDR3 DNA: TGTGCCAGCAGCCAAGCAGGGCGGGAGGCCTACGAGCAGTACTTC
CDR3 protein: CASSQAGREAYEQYF

clone size: few
V gene: TRBV7-2
D gene: -
J gene: TRBJ1-1
CDR3 DNA: TGTGCCAGCAGCTTAGCGGCAACGAACACTGAAGCTTTCTTT
CDR3 protein: CASSLAATNTEAFF

clone size: few
V gene: TRBV15
D gene: -
J gene: TRBJ2-7
CDR3 DNA: TGTGCCACCAGCGGCCGACAGGACCCCAACTCCTACGAGCAGTACTTC
CDR3 protein: CATSGRQDPNSYEQYF

clone size: -
V gene: TRBV6-6
D gene: TRBD2
J gene: TRBJ2-1
CDR3 DNA: TGTGCCAGCAGTTCGCTTCGGGCGGGAGAGCTCAATGAGCAGTTCTTC
CDR3 protein: CASSSLRAGELNEQFF

clone size: -
V gene: TRBV4-2
D gene: TRBD1
J gene: TRBJ1-5
CDR3 DNA: TGTGCCAGCAGCCCCCGGGACAGGGATAATCAGCCCCAGCATTTT
CDR3 protein: CASSPRDRDNQPQHF

clone size: -
V gene: TRBV5-1
D gene: TRBD2
J gene: TRBJ2-2
CDR3 DNA: TGCGCCAGCAGGAAACGGGAGGTTGGGACCGGGGAGCTGTTTTTT
CDR3 protein: CASRKREVGTGELFF

clone size: few
V gene: TRBV30
D gene: TRBD1
J gene: TRBJ1-3
CDR3 DNA: TGTGCCTGGAGTCGCGACAGGGCCTCTGGAAACACCATATATTTT
CDR3 protein: CAWSRDRASGNTIYF

clone size: few
V gene: TRBV19
D gene: TRBD2
J gene: TRBJ2-3
CDR3 DNA: TGTGCCAGTGGAGAGACTAGCTCGACAGATACGCAGTATTTT
CDR3 protein: CASGETSSTDTQYF

clone size: -
V gene: TRBV4-1
D gene: -
J gene: TRBJ1-5
CDR3 DNA: TGCGCCAGCAGCCAAGAGGGCAGGGGCCAGCCCCAGCATTTT
CDR3 protein: CASSQEGRGQPQHF

clone size: -
V gene: TRBV18
D gene: -
J gene: TRBJ2-5
CDR3 DNA: TGTGCCAGCTCACCGCAAGCGGGCCAAGAGACCCAGTACTTC
CDR3 protein: CASSPQAGQETQYF

clone size: few
V gene: TRBV19
D gene: TRBD1
J gene: TRBJ1-2
CDR3 DNA: TGTGCCAGTAGTCCCACGGACAGGGTGGTTTTAGGCGGCTACACCTTC
CDR3 protein: CASSPTDRVVLGGYTF

clone size: -
V gene: TRBV9
D gene: -
J gene: TRBJ2-1
CDR3 DNA: TGTGCCAGCAGCGTGGACCTACCTACTGTTCAGGGGAGCTCCTACAATGAGCAGTTCTTC
CDR3 protein: CASSVDLPTVQGSSYNEQFF

clone size: -
V gene: TRBV7-6
D gene: -
J gene: TRBJ2-5
CDR3 DNA: TGTGCCAGCAGCCCCGGGGACTCGTTGTGGGAGACCCAGTACTTC
CDR3 protein: CASSPGDSLWETQYF

clone size: few
V gene: TRBV5-8
D gene: TRBD2
J gene: TRBJ2-1
CDR3 DNA: TGTGCCAGCAGCTTGGGGAGGGGACTAGCGGTCAATGAGCAGTTCTTC
CDR3 protein: CASSLGRGLAVNEQFF

clone size: -
V gene: TRBV11-2
D gene: TRBD1
J gene: TRBJ2-5
CDR3 DNA: TGTGCCAGCAGCTTAAGGGGACAGGGCTCGGAGACCCAGTACTTC
CDR3 protein: CASSLRGQGSETQYF

clone size: -
V gene: TRBV7-9
D gene: TRBD2
J gene: TRBJ2-1
CDR3 DNA: TGTGCCAGCAGCTTCCGAGGACTAGAGGGTGCGTTCTTC
CDR3 protein: CASSFRGLEGAFF

clone size: few
V gene: TRBV30
D gene: -
J gene: TRBJ2-3
CDR3 DNA: TGTGCCTGGACCATGAGTGATACGCAGTATTTT
CDR3 protein: CAWTMSDTQYF

clone size: -
V gene: TRBV2
D gene: -
J gene: TRBJ1-5
CDR3 DNA: TGTGCCAGCACGCGGGGGGGAATTACGCGGGTTGGGTCCAATCAGCCCCAGCATTTT
CDR3 protein: CASTRGGITRVGSNQPQHF

clone size: -
V gene: TRBV9
D gene: TRBD2
J gene: TRBJ2-1
CDR3 DNA: TGTGCCAGCAGCGGACTAGCGGGAGTCAATGAGCAGTTCTTC
CDR3 protein: CASSGLAGVNEQFF

clone size: few
V gene: TRBV18
D gene: -
J gene: TRBJ1-2
CDR3 DNA: TGTGCCAGCTCACCTTACAGGGAGGGCTACACCTTC
CDR3 protein: CASSPYREGYTF

clone size: -
V gene: TRBV6-1
D gene: -
J gene: TRBJ1-4
CDR3 DNA: TGTGCCAGCGAGGGTTATGGTAATGAAAAACTGTTTTTT
CDR3 protein: CASEGYGNEKLFF

clone size: -
V gene: TRBV7-2
D gene: TRBD2
J gene: TRBJ2-7
CDR3 DNA: TGTGCCAGCAGCTTGGTCGGTAGCGGGAGGACCTACGAGCAGTACTTC
CDR3 protein: CASSLVGSGRTYEQYF

clone size: once
V gene: TRBV11-2
D gene: TRBD1
J gene: TRBJ1-2
CDR3 DNA: TGTGCCAGCAGCTTAGAGGCAGGGGGCTACTATGGCTACACCTTC
CDR3 protein: CASSLEAGGYYGYTF

clone size: once
V gene: TRBV15
D gene: -
J gene: TRBJ2-1
CDR3 DNA: TGTGCCACCAGCAGCCGTCTCAATGAGCAGTTCTTC
CDR3 protein: CATSSRLNEQFF

clone size: -
V gene: TRBV5-6
D gene: -
J gene: TRBJ2-3
CDR3 DNA: TGTGCCAGCAGCTTAGTAGCGACCTTAGAGGATACGCAGTATTTT
CDR3 protein: CASSLVATLEDTQYF

clone size: -
V gene: TRBV7-9
D gene: TRBD2
J gene: TRBJ2-1
CDR3 DNA: TGTTCCAGCAGCTTATATTCGGGAGGGCCTGGTGAGCAGTTCTTC
CDR3 protein: CSSSLYSGGPGEQFF

clone size: -
V gene: TRBV7-2
D gene: -
J gene: TRBJ2-1
CDR3 DNA: TGTGCCAGCAGCCCTTCTAGGTTTCCCTACAATGAGCAGTTCTTC
CDR3 protein: CASSPSRFPYNEQFF